The 28 T cell receptor beta chains in this list originate from one sample, sequenced in a study of CD8+CD57+ T cells in acquired aplastic anemia. TCR beta VDJ combinations and CDR3 sequences were profiled from genomic DNA. MiXCR, applied by TCRdb to the reads, yields one record per CDR3 protein. The data hold 300,000 or so distinct CDR3 sequences, with roughly half observed a single time. The sequencing sample was made of sorted CD4+, CD8+, or CD8+CD57+ T cells (not recorded which) from PBMCs. The receptors stem from a human donor with severe aplastic anemia or a healthy control (not recorded which).

V gene TRBV6-5 combines with J gene TRBJ1-1; TRBD1 agrees at 7 bases. The germline V gene encodes CDR1 MNHEY and CDR2 SVGAGI. This CDR3 has 14 residues. V dropped 7 bases and J dropped 7; count of bases not matched to a gene: 12. The CDR3 nucleotides read TGTGCCAGCACCGCGCGGACAGGCGGATTTGAAGCTTTCTTT. Translation gives CASTARTGGFEAFF.

In its sample, this clonotype was seen many times. This rearrangement joins TRBV2 to TRBJ2-7, with TRBD1 identical over 9 bases. The V gene's germline CDR1 is SNHLY and CDR2 FYNNEI. Trimming at V came to 11 bases and at J to 3 bases, leaving 8 bases not matched to a gene. The CDR3 extends over 13 amino acids. The DNA of the CDR3 is TGTGCCGGGGGACAGGGAACAATCTACGAGCAGTACTTC. Its translation: CAGGQGTIYEQYF.

The rearrangement joins TRBV7-2 to TRBJ2-5; maybe TRBD2 (6 bases). CDR3 size: 15 residues. V was cut by 5 bases and J by 4 bases, with 17 bases left in between. Germline CDR1 is SGHTA and CDR2 is FQGNSA. DNA for the CDR3: TGTGCCAGCAGCCCCGCGGCGGGGCGCACAGAGACCCAGTACTTC. Translated: CASSPAAGRTETQYF.

This clonotype occurred a few times. The chain carries TRBV29-1 and TRBJ2-7; possible D gene TRBD2, 7 bases. CDR1 SQVTM and CDR2 ANQGSEA come from the germline V gene. Trimming took 5 bases from V and 3 from J, leaving 8 bases between them. The CDR3 length is 11 residues. The DNA of the CDR3 is TGCAGCGTTAGGGGGGGCTACGAGCAGTACTTC. Translating it yields CSVRGGYEQYF.

The V and J genes are TRBV7-9 and TRBJ2-1; the D gene is possibly TRBD2 (6 bases). CDR1 is SEHNR, CDR2 FQNEAQ, per germline (reference sequence). There are 15 residues in the CDR3. Trimming stripped 2 bases from V and 5 bases from J, with 13 bases between. CDR3 in amino acids: CASSLWGGEDNEQFF. DNA for the CDR3: TGTGCCAGCAGCTTATGGGGTGGGGAGGACAATGAGCAGTTCTTC. The whole variable domain, filled in from reference TRBV7-9 and TRBJ2-1, reads DTGVSQNPRHKITKRGQNVTFRCDPISEHNRLYWYRQTLGQGPEFLTYFQNEAQLEKSRLLSDRFSAERPKGSFSTLEIQRTEQGDSAMYLCASSLWGGEDNEQFFGPGTRLTVL.

The V gene is TRBV7-8, the J gene TRBJ2-6, with D unclear. The CDR3 runs to 13 residues. Germline lookup yields CDR1 SGHVS and CDR2 FQNEAQ. Trimming shortened V by 7 bases and J by 4 bases, and 8 bases separated the two germline ends. The chain's CDR3 is CASTMVGANVLTF. The CDR3 DNA is TGTGCCAGCACCATGGTCGGGGCCAACGTCCTGACTTTC.

The J gene is TRBJ1-1, the V gene TRBV10-2; D call uncertain. This CDR3 spans 11 amino acids. Germline lookup yields CDR1 WSHSY and CDR2 SAAADI. V shed 7 bases and J shed 3 bases, with 6 bases lying between them. DNA for the CDR3: TGCGCCAGCACTTTGGACACTGAAGCTTTCTTT. Translating it yields CASTLDTEAFF.

This clonotype was observed at least ten times. The chain employs TRBV20-1 and TRBJ1-1, with D unresolved. Per the germline V gene, CDR1 is DFQATT and CDR2 is SNEGSKA (reference sequence). The CDR3 has 12 residues. The V end was cut by 3 bases, the J end by 3 bases, with 8 bases between. In DNA, the CDR3 is TGCAGTGCTAGGCCTGAGGACACTGAAGCTTTCTTT. Protein: CSARPEDTEAFF.

This clonotype was seen more than once but under ten times. The rearrangement links TRBV7-2 to TRBJ2-7, with TRBD1 identical over 10 bases. The CDR3 sequence is 14 residues long. CDR1 and CDR2 (germline): SGHTA, FQGNSA. The junction had 6 bases not matched to a gene; V was cut back by 4 bases and J by 6 bases. The CDR3 loop reads CASSSDRGRTEQYF. The CDR3 DNA reads TGTGCCAGCAGCTCCGACAGGGGGCGAACCGAGCAGTACTTC.

In this sample, this clonotype turned up a few times. The chain recombines TRBV7-9 with TRBJ2-5; D not certain. Trimming pared 2 bases from V and 5 bases from J, leaving 9 bases between. Germline values: CDR1 SEHNR, CDR2 FQNEAQ (reference sequence). The CDR3 contains 13 residues. The CDR3 region is CASSLQDWETQYF. In DNA, the CDR3 is TGTGCCAGCAGCTTACAGGATTGGGAGACCCAGTACTTC. The whole variable domain, remainder taken from reference TRBV7-9 and TRBJ2-5, is DTGVSQNPRHKITKRGQNVTFRCDPISEHNRLYWYRQTLGQGPEFLTYFQNEAQLEKSRLLSDRFSAERPKGSFSTLEIQRTEQGDSAMYLCASSLQDWETQYFGPGTRLLVL.

The chain links TRBV7-3 to TRBJ1-2; D possibly corresponds to TRBD1 (6 bases). CDR3 length: 13 amino acids. Germline loops: CDR1 SGHTA, CDR2 FQGTGA. V lost 8 bases to trimming and J lost 4 bases, with 14 bases between them. CDR3 DNA sequence: TGTGCCAGCTCCCCTGGGGACACCTATGGCTACACCTTC. It translates to CASSPGDTYGYTF.

This clonotype was observed a few times. This sequence may be a read error, since a much larger clone differs from it by one base. The chain joins TRBV6-2 or TRBV6-3 to TRBJ2-7; no clear D gene. The germline gives CDR1 MNHEY, CDR2 SVGEGT. This CDR3 contains 15 residues. The V end was cut by 2 bases, the J end by 0 bases, with 11 bases between. CDR3 loop: CASSYGRVLSYEQYF. CDR3 coding DNA: TGTGCCAGCAGTTACGGCCGGGTACTCTCCTACGAGCAGTACTTC.

Notes on this clonotype: It is likely a read error, because the conserved phenylalanine at the end of the CDR3 is missing. The chain joins TRBV19 to TRBJ1-1; D call uncertain. CDR1 and CDR2 (germline): LNHDA, SQIVND (reference sequence). The CDR3 has 12 residues. Trimming stripped 11 bases from V and 7 bases from J, with 17 bases between. The CDR3 region is CAAKTSYLEAFS. Written as DNA, the CDR3 is TGTGCCGCCAAGACGTCCTACCTTGAAGCTTTCTCT.

This clonotype was observed a handful of times. The rearrangement joins TRBV7-3 to TRBJ2-7; D unclear. Germline-derived CDR1 and CDR2 are SGHTA and FQGTGA. Trimming pared 0 bases from V and 0 bases from J, leaving 6 bases between. This CDR3 has 14 residues. The CDR3 spells CASSLTYLSYEQYF. CDR3 nucleotides: TGTGCCAGCAGCTTAACGTACCTCTCCTACGAGCAGTACTTC.

The rearrangement uses TRBV9 and TRBJ2-5, with D unclear. Germline loops: CDR1 SGDLS, CDR2 YYNGEE. The CDR3 extends over 15 amino acids. Trimming took off 0 bases at V and 1 base at J, with 10 bases between the two ends. The CDR3 DNA reads TGTGCCAGCAGCGTAGCTACTGGCGGCCAAGAGACCCAGTACTTC. This translates into CASSVATGGQETQYF.

The V and J genes are TRBV19 and TRBJ1-6, with a weak D call TRBD1 (5 bases). CDR1 is LNHDA and CDR2 is SQIVND in the germline V gene (reference sequence). V lost 3 bases and J lost 7, with 16 bases in between. The length of the CDR3 is 16 residues. This CDR3 is CASSMGRRVRNSPLHF. CDR3 sequence (DNA): TGTGCCAGTAGTATGGGGCGCAGGGTAAGGAATTCACCCCTCCACTTT. Drawing the rest from reference TRBV19 and TRBJ1-6, the complete variable domain is DGGITQSPKYLFRKEGQNVTLSCEQNLNHDAMYWYRQDPGQGLRLIYYSQIVNDFQKGDIAEGYSVSREKKESFPLTVTSAQKNPTAFYLCASSMGRRVRNSPLHFGNGTRLTVT.

In its sample, this clonotype was seen many times. The chain uses TRBV5-6 and TRBJ2-5; 10 nucleotides agree with TRBD2. J lost 6 bases, V lost 2 bases, and 13 bases had no gene match. The germline CDR1 and CDR2 sequences are SGHDT and YYEEEE. CDR3 length: 17 amino acids. In nucleotides, the CDR3 is TGTGCCAGCAGCTTTGGAGCGGGGGGGCCGGGGGGACAGACCCAGTACTTC. This encodes CASSFGAGGPGGQTQYF. Full variable domain (missing parts from reference TRBV5-6 and TRBJ2-5): DAGVTQSPTHLIKTRGQQVTLRCSPKSGHDTVSWYQQALGQGPQFIFQYYEEEERQRGNFPDRFSGHQFPNYSSELNVNALLLGDSALYLCASSFGAGGPGGQTQYFGPGTRLLVL.

This sequence joins TRBV10-3 and TRBJ2-3; 9 positions match TRBD2. Looked up from germline, CDR1 is ENHRY and CDR2 is SYGVKD. The V gene end was trimmed by 8 bases and the J gene end by 1 base; junction bases not matched to a gene: 4. The CDR3 covers 14 residues. This CDR3 is CAISSSGGTDTQYF. The CDR3, as DNA: TGTGCCATCTCGTCTAGCGGGGGCACAGATACGCAGTATTTT.

This clonotype was detected a few times. A read error may produce the germline difference seen at one junction end. The rearrangement uses TRBV20-1 and TRBJ2-3; TRBD2 agrees at 10 bases. CDR1 and CDR2 from the germline V gene are DFQATT and SNEGSKA (reference sequence). CDR3 length: 12 amino acids. CDR3 in DNA: TGCAGGGCTAGCGGGAGTGCAGATACGCAGTATTTT. Its protein is CRASGSADTQYF.

The table lists this clonotype with a few counts. The gene calls are TRBV20-1 and TRBJ1-6; a weak D match, TRBD1 (5 bases). Trimming shortened V by 3 bases and J by 7 bases, and 10 bases separated the two germline ends. Germline V gene data show CDR1 as DFQATT and CDR2 as SNEGSKA (reference sequence). The CDR3 has 13 residues. The CDR3 nucleotides read TGCAGTGCTAGGGGGCAGGGAAATTCACCCCTCCACTTT. The encoded protein is CSARGQGNSPLHF.

The J gene is TRBJ2-3, the V gene TRBV20-1, with D possibly TRBD2 on 6 matching bases. Germline lookup yields CDR1 DFQATT and CDR2 SNEGSKA (reference sequence). Trimming pared 4 bases from V and 4 bases from J, leaving 18 bases between. The CDR3 runs 15 residues. The CDR3, as DNA: TGCAGTGCTACGACCTTGGCGGGAAGGTCAGATACGCAGTATTTT. Protein: CSATTLAGRSDTQYF.

This clonotype was detected once. This chain joins TRBV5-1 and TRBJ2-2; no clear D. CDR1 is SGHRS, CDR2 YFSETQ, per germline. Trimming removed 5 bases at V and 3 bases at J, with 11 bases between. This CDR3 is 14 amino acids long. CDR3 coding DNA: TGCGCCAGCAGTCTGGATCCTTACACCGGGGAGCTGTTTTTT. Translating it yields CASSLDPYTGELFF.

The rearrangement joins TRBV25-1 to TRBJ2-3; D is uncertain. Germline V gene data show CDR1 as MGHDK and CDR2 as SYGVNS. The CDR3 is made up of 12 amino acids. Trimming shortened V by 0 bases and J by 5 bases, and 3 bases separated the two germline ends. For the CDR3, the DNA is TGTGCCAGCAGTGAATATAGAGATACGCAGTATTTT. Protein product: CASSEYRDTQYF.

This chain uses TRBV7-8 with TRBJ1-6, with D perhaps matching TRBD1 (6 bases). The CDR3 covers 16 residues. The germline V gene encodes CDR1 SGHVS and CDR2 FQNEAQ. Trimming removed 0 bases from V and 8 bases from J, with 14 bases in between. The CDR3 DNA follows: TGTGCCAGCAGCTTAGCATTACAGGGTCTTGATTCACCCCTCCACTTT. It encodes CASSLALQGLDSPLHF.

Many counts were recorded for this clonotype. The chain is built from TRBV7-8 and TRBJ1-4; 7 bases match TRBD1. The CDR3 is made up of 16 amino acids. Germline CDR1 is SGHVS and CDR2 is FQNEAQ. Trimming cost V 6 bases and J 5 bases; bases outside gene matches: 12. The CDR3 sequence is CASSLGGTGENEKLFF. CDR3 DNA: TGTGCCAGCAGTCTAGGTGGAACAGGGGAGAATGAAAAACTGTTTTTT.

This chain links TRBV24-1 with TRBJ2-1; D uncertain. V was shortened by 2 bases and J by 1 base, with 11 bases between the two germline ends. The CDR3 runs to 16 residues. The germline gives CDR1 KGHDR, CDR2 SFDVKD. CDR3 protein: CATSDSDPRSYNEQFF. The DNA for the CDR3 is TGTGCCACCAGTGATTCCGATCCCAGGTCCTACAATGAGCAGTTCTTC.

The chain couples TRBV6-5 to TRBJ2-5; D possibly corresponds to TRBD1 (5 bases). The CDR3 runs to 15 residues. Per germline, CDR1 MNHEY and CDR2 SVGAGI. V lost 0 bases and J 5 bases, leaving 13 bases between the germline ends. CDR3 sequence reads: CASSYSSGYWETQYF. Here the CDR3 DNA reads TGTGCCAGCAGTTACTCGTCAGGGTATTGGGAGACCCAGTACTTC.

This clonotype was seen ten or more times. The rearrangement links TRBV9 to TRBJ2-1; weak D call: TRBD1 (7 bases). Germline V gives CDR1 SGDLS, CDR2 YYNGEE. The V gene lost 2 bases and the J gene lost 2 bases, with 17 bases spanning the gap. There are 17 residues in the CDR3. This chain's CDR3 is CASSVRGEWGAYNEQFF. CDR3 nucleotide sequence: TGTGCCAGCAGCGTCAGGGGGGAGTGGGGGGCCTACAATGAGCAGTTCTTC.